The 11 T cell receptor beta chains below come from one sample, sequenced in a study of shared clonotypes between healthy human individuals. Assay: immunoSEQ multiplex PCR; the TCRdb copy retains only in-frame clones and omits some. The data hold approximately 1,500,000 clones, with 95% to 99% observed a single time. The sequencing input was naive CD4+ T cells sorted from blood. Subset specified: CD45RA+ positively selected. The receptors here all came from a man aged 30 to 45 in good health.

Regarding this clone: Other DNA sequences in the sample encode the same CDR3. The chain couples TRBV27 to TRBJ2-3; TRBD2 matches at 13 bases. The CDR3 has 16 amino acids. The germline V gene has CDR1 MNHEY and CDR2 SMNVEV (reference sequence). After removal of 5 bases from V and 1 base from J, the junction contained 3 bases not matched to a gene. CDR3 loop: CASSLGLAGGTDTQYF. Written as DNA, the CDR3 is TGTGCCAGCAGTCTCGGACTAGCGGGAGGCACAGATACGCAGTATTTT.

The genes are TRBV18 and TRBJ2-5; D possibly uses TRBD1 or TRBD2 (5 bases each). V lost 6 bases and J 5 bases, leaving 10 bases between the germline ends. CDR1 and CDR2 (germline): KGHSH, LQKENI. The CDR3 length is 12 residues. The CDR3 DNA reads TGTGCCAGCTCCCGGGACCCTGAGACCCAGTACTTC. This gives the protein CASSRDPETQYF.

The chain employs TRBV5-8 and TRBJ1-2; D not certain. V shed 0 bases and J shed 3 bases, with 9 bases lying between them. The CDR3 consists of 14 residues. CDR1 and CDR2 from the germline V gene are SGHTS and YDEGEE. The CDR3 region is CASSLGRFDYGYTF. The DNA of the CDR3 is TGTGCCAGCAGCTTGGGAAGGTTCGACTATGGCTACACCTTC.

J is TRBJ2-3 and V is TRBV5-4; 10 bases agree with TRBD2. Trimming took 4 bases from V and 1 from J; bases not matched to a gene: 9. Germline V lookup: CDR1 SGHNT, CDR2 YYREEE (reference sequence). This CDR3 comprises 17 residues. CDR3: CASSLAGVEFGTDTQYF. In nucleotides, the CDR3 is TGTGCCAGCAGCCTAGCGGGAGTGGAGTTCGGCACAGATACGCAGTATTTT.

The DNA for the CDR3 is TGTGCCAGCAGCTATTACTCCCAGATGAACACTGAAGCTTTCTTT. It specifies CASSYYSQMNTEAFF. The chain uses TRBV5-8 and TRBJ1-1; D gene ambiguous. The CDR3 length is 15 residues. The V gene lost 3 bases and the J gene lost 0 bases, with 12 bases spanning the gap. The germline gives CDR1 SGHTS, CDR2 YDEGEE.

This clone came up once. The chain links TRBV5-4 to TRBJ1-1, with 10 bases aligning to TRBD1. Germline V lookup: CDR1 SGHNT, CDR2 YYREEE (reference sequence). With V trimmed by 3 bases and J by 3 bases, 8 bases remained unmatched. The CDR3 is 16 residues long. In DNA, the CDR3 is TGTGCCAGCAGCTCGCGGACAGGGGGACGGCACACTGAAGCTTTCTTT. Amino acid sequence: CASSSRTGGRHTEAFF.

The chain employs TRBV4-3 and TRBJ1-1; D ambiguous. This CDR3 has 17 amino acids. In germline, CDR1 is LGHNA, CDR2 YSLEER. Trimming left V 1 base short and J 1 base short, with 16 bases between. CDR3 bases: TGCGCCAGCAGCCAAGCCCCCCGCGGACGTACGAACACTGAAGCTTTCTTT. Its translation is CASSQAPRGRTNTEAFF.

The chain recombines TRBV7-2 with TRBJ2-3, with D hard to call. The germline CDR1 and CDR2 sequences are SGHTA and FQGNSA. The CDR3 sequence is 16 residues long. Trimming cost V 2 bases and J 0 bases, with 12 bases left between them. Here the CDR3 DNA reads TGTGCCAGCAGCTTAACGACTGACACGAGCACAGATACGCAGTATTTT. Translating it yields CASSLTTDTSTDTQYF.

This clone was detected once. The gene calls are TRBV9 and TRBJ1-4; TRBD1 might be the D (6 bases). The CDR3 is made up of 14 amino acids. Germline values: CDR1 SGDLS, CDR2 YYNGEE. The germline V and J ends were trimmed by 2 bases and 4 bases, with 9 bases remaining between them. The DNA of the CDR3 is TGTGCCAGCAGCGTGGGGGCTGGTAATGAAAAACTGTTTTTT. Its translation: CASSVGAGNEKLFF.

The chain combines TRBV28 with TRBJ1-4, with TRBD1 identical over 7 bases. Trimming at V came to 5 bases and at J to 5 bases, leaving 14 bases not matched to a gene. The CDR3 runs to 17 residues. Germline V gene data show CDR1 as MDHEN and CDR2 as SYDVKM. This CDR3 is CASSRGQDWTRNEKLFF. The CDR3 DNA follows: TGTGCCAGCAGTCGAGGACAGGATTGGACTCGGAATGAAAAACTGTTTTTT.

The chain is built from TRBV6-4 and TRBJ2-3; D ambiguous. V lost 4 bases and J 12 bases, leaving 23 bases between the germline ends. CDR1 MRHNA and CDR2 SNTAGT come from the germline V gene. This CDR3 is built from 15 residues. The CDR3, as DNA: TGTGCCAGCAGTGGTAATTATTGGAGACTGCTGGTACAGTATTTT. Translation: CASSGNYWRLLVQYF.